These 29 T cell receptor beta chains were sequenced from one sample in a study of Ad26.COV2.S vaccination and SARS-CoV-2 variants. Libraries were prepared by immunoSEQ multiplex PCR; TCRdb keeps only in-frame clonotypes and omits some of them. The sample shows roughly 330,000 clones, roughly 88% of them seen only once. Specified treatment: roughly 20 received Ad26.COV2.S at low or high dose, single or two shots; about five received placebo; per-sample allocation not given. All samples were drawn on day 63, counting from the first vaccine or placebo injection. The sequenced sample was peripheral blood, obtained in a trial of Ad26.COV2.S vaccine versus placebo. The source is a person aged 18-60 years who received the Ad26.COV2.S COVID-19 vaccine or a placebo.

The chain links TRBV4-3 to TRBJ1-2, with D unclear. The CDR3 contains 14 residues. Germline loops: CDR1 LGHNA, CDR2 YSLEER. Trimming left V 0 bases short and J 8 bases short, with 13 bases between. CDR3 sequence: CASSQDRGSIGYTF. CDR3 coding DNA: TGCGCCAGCAGCCAAGATCGGGGATCAATCGGCTACACCTTC.

CDR3: CASSPQTRNEQFF. CDR3 bases: TGTGCCAGCAGCCCCCAAACTAGGAATGAGCAGTTCTTC. V gene TRBV3-1 (or the pseudogene TRBV3-2) combines with J gene TRBJ2-1; D may be TRBD2 (5 bases). V was clipped by 4 bases and J by 7 bases, with 11 bases between them. There are 13 residues in the CDR3. Germline V gene sequence: CDR1 LGHDT, CDR2 YNNKEL (reference sequence).

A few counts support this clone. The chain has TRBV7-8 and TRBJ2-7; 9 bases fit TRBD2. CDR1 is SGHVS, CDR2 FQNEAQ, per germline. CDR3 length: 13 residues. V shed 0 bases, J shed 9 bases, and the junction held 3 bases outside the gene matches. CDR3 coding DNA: TGTGCCAGCAGCTTAGCGGGACTAGCCGCGCAGTACGTC. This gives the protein CASSLAGLAAQYV.

The CDR3 loop reads CASSSGQSNYGYTF. The CDR3 DNA is TGTGCCAGCAGCTCAGGACAAAGTAACTATGGCTACACCTTC. This chain links TRBV5-4 with TRBJ1-2; possibly TRBD1 for D (5 bases). The CDR3 contains 14 residues. Trimming stripped 3 bases from V and 1 base from J, with 10 bases between. In germline, CDR1 is SGHNT, CDR2 YYREEE (reference sequence). The whole variable domain, filled in from reference TRBV5-4 and TRBJ1-2, reads ETGVTQSPTHLIKTRGQQVTLRCSSQSGHNTVSWYQQALGQGPQFIFQYYREEENGRGNFPPRFSGLQFPNYSSELNVNALELDDSALYLCASSSGQSNYGYTFGSGTRLTVV.

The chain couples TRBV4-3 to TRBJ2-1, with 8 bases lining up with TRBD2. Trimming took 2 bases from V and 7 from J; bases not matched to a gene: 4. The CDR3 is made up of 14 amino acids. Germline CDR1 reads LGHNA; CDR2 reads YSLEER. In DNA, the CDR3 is TGCGCCAGCAGCCAATTACGGGGGGGTAATGAGCAGTTCTTC. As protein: CASSQLRGGNEQFF.

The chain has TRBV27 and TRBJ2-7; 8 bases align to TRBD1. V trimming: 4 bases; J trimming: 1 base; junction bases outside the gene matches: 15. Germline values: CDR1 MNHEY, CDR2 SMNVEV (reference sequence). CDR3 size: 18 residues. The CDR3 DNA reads TGTGCCAGCAGTTCAGCGCCACTCGGACAGGGAATATCCTACGAGCAGTACGTC. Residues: CASSSAPLGQGISYEQYV.

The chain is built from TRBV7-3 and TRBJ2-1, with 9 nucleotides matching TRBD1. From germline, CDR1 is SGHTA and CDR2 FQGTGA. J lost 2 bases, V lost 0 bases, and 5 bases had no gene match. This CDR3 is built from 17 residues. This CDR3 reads CASSLTVGQGPYNEQFF. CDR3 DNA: TGTGCCAGCAGCTTAACAGTGGGACAGGGCCCCTACAATGAGCAGTTCTTC.

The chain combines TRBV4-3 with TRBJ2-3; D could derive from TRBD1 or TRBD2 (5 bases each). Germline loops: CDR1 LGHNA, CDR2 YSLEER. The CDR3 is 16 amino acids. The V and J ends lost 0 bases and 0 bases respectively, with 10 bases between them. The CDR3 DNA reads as TGCGCCAGCAGCCAAGACGGGGCTTTTAGCACAGATACGCAGTATTTT. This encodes CASSQDGAFSTDTQYF.

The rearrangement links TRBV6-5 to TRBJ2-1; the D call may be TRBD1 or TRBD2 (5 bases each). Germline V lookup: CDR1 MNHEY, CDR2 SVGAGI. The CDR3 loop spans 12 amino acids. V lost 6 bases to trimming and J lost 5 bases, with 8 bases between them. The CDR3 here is CASRGDHNEQFF. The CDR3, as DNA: TGTGCCAGCAGGGGGGATCACAATGAGCAGTTCTTC.

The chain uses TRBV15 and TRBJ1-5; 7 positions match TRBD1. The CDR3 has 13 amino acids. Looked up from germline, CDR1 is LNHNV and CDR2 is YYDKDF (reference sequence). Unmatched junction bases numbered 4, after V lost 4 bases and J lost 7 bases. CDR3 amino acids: CATSTTGKQPQHF. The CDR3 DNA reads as TGTGCCACCAGCACGACAGGGAAACAGCCCCAGCATTTT.

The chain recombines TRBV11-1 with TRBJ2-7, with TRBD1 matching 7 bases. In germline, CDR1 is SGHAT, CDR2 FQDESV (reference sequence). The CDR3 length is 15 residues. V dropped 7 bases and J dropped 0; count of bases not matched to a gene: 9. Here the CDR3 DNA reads TGTGCCAGCATCGGGACAGCCCGTCCCTCCTACGAGCAGTACGTC. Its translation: CASIGTARPSYEQYV.

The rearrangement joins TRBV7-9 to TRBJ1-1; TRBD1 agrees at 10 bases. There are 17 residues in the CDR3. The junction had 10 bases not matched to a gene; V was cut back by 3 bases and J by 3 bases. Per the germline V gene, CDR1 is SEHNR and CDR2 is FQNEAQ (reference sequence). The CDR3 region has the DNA TGTGCCAGCAGCTTGGCCGGGACAGGGGTCGTACACACTGAAGCTTTCTTT. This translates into CASSLAGTGVVHTEAFF.

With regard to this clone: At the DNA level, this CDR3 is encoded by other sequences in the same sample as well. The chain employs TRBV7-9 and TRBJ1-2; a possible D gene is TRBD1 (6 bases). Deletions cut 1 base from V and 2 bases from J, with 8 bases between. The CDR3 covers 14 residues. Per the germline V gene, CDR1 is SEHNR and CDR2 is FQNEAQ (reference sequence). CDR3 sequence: CASSLGQGNYGYTF. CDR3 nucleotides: TGTGCCAGCAGCTTAGGGCAGGGGAACTATGGCTACACCTTC.

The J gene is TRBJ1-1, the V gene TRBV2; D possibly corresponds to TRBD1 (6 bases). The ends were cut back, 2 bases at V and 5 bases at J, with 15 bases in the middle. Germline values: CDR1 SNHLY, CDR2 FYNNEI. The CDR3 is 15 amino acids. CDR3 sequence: CASSERMAGATEAFF. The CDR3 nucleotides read TGTGCCAGCAGTGAAAGGATGGCAGGGGCTACTGAAGCTTTCTTT. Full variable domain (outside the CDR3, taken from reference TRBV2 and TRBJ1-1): EPEVTQTPSHQVTQMGQEVILRCVPISNHLYFYWYRQILGQKVEFLVSFYNNEISEKSEIFDDQFSVERPDGSNFTLKIRSTKLEDSAMYFCASSERMAGATEAFFGQGTRLTVV.

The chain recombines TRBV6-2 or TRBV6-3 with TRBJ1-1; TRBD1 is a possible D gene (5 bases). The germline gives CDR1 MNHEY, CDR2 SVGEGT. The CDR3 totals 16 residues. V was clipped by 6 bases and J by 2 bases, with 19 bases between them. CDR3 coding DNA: TGTGCCAGCAGCACAACGACCTGGGACGGAAACACTGAAGCTTTCTTT. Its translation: CASSTTTWDGNTEAFF.

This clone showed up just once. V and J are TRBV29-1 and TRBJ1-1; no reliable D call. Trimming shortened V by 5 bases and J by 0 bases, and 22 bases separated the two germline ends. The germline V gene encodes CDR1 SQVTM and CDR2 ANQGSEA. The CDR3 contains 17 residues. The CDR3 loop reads CSVTGLGGRYMNTEAFF. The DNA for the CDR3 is TGCAGCGTTACTGGACTAGGAGGAAGGTACATGAACACTGAAGCTTTCTTT.

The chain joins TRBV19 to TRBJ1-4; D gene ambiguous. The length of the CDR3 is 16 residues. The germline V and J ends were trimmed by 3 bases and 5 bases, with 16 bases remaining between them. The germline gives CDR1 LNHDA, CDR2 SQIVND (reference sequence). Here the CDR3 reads CASSIPLTVLNEKLFF. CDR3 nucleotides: TGTGCCAGTAGTATCCCGTTGACGGTACTAAATGAAAAACTGTTTTTT.

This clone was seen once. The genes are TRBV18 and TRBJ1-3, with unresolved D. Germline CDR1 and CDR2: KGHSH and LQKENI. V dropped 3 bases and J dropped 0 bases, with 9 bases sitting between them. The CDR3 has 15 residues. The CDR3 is CASSPAPGSGNTIYF. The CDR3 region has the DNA TGTGCCAGCTCACCCGCCCCGGGCTCTGGAAACACCATATATTTT.

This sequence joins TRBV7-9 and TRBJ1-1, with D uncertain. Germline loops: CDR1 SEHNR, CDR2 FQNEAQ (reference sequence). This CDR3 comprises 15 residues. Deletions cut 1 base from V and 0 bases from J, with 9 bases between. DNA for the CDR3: TGTGCCAGCAGCTTAGACGTCCGCGTGAACACTGAAGCTTTCTTT. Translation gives CASSLDVRVNTEAFF.

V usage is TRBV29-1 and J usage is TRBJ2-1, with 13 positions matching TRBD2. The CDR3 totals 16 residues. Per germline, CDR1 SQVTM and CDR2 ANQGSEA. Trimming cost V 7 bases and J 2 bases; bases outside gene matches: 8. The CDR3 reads CSAKRTSGSTYNEQFF. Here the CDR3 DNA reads TGCAGCGCAAAGAGGACTAGCGGGAGTACCTACAATGAGCAGTTCTTC.

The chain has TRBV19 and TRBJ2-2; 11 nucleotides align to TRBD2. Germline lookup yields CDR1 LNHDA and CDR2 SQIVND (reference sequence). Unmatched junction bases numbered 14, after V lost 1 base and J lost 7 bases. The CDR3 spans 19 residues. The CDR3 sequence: CASSIGSASGGIEDGELFF. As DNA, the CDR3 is TGTGCCAGTAGTATAGGCTCAGCTAGCGGGGGGATTGAGGACGGGGAGCTGTTTTTT.

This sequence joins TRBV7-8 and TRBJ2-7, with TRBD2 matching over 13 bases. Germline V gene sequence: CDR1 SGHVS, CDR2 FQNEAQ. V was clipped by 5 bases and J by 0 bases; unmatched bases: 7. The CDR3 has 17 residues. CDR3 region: CASSRTSGRPSSYEQYV. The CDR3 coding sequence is TGTGCCAGCAGCCGGACTAGCGGGAGACCCAGCTCCTACGAGCAGTACGTC.

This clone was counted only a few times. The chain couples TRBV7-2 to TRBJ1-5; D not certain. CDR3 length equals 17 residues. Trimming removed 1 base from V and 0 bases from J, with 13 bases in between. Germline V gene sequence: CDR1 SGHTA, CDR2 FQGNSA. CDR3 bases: TGTGCCAGCAGCTTAGGATCAGGAGGGTATAGCAATCAGCCCCAGCATTTT. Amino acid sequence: CASSLGSGGYSNQPQHF.

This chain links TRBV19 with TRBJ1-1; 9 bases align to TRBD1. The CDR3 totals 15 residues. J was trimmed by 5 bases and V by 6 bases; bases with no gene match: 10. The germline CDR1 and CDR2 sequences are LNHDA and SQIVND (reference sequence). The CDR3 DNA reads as TGTGCCAGTAGAGCAAGACAGGGGGGGTGGACTGAAGCTTTCTTT. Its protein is CASRARQGGWTEAFF. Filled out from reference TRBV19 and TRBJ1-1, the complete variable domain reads DGGITQSPKYLFRKEGQNVTLSCEQNLNHDAMYWYRQDPGQGLRLIYYSQIVNDFQKGDIAEGYSVSREKKESFPLTVTSAQKNPTAFYLCASRARQGGWTEAFFGQGTRLTVV.

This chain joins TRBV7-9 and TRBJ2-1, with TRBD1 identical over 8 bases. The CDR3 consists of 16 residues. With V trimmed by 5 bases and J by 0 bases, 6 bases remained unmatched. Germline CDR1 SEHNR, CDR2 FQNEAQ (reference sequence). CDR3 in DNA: TGTGCCAGCAGCGGGACAGGCTCCAGCTCCTACAATGAGCAGTTCTTC. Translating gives CASSGTGSSSYNEQFF.

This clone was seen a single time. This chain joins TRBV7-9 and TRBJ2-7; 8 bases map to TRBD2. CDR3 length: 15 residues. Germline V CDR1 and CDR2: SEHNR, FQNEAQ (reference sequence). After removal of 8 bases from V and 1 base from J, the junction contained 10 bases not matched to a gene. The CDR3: CASLTSRGGSYEQYF. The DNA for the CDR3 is TGTGCCAGCCTTACCTCACGCGGGGGGTCCTACGAGCAGTACTTC.

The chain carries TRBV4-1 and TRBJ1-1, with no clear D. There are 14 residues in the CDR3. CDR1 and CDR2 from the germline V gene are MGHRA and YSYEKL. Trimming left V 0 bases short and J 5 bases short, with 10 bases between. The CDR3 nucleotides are TGCGCCAGCAGCCAAGAATTGCTTAGTACTGAAGCTTTCTTT. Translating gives CASSQELLSTEAFF.

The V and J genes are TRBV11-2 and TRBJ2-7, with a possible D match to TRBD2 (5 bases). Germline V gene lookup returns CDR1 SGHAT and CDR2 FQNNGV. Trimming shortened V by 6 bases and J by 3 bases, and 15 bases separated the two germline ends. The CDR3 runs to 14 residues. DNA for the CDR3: TGTGCCAGCAGTTTGTTGGTACTAGGCTACGAGCAGTACTTC. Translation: CASSLLVLGYEQYF.

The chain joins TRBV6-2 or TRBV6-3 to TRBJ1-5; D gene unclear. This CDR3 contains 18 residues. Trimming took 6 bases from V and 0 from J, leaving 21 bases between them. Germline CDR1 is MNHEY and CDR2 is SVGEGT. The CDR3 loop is CASSLTTGRGYSNQPQHF. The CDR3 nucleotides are TGTGCCAGCAGCCTAACAACGGGTCGGGGATATAGCAATCAGCCCCAGCATTTT.